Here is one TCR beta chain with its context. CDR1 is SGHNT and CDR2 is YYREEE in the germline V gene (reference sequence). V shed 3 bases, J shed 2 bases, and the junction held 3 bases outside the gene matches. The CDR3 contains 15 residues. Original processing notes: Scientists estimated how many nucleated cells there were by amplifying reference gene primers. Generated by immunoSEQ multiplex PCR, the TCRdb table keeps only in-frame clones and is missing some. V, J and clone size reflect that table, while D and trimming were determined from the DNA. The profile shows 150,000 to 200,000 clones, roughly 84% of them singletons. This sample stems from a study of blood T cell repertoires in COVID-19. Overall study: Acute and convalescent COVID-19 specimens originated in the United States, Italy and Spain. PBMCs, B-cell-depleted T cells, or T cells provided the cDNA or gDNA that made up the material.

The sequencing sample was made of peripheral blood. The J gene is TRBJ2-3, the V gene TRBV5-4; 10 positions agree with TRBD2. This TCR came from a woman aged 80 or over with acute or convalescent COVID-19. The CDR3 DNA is TGTGCCAGCAGCTCTGGACTAGCGGACACAGATACGCAGTATTTT. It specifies CASSSGLADTDTQYF.